This TCR beta chain stems from a study of blood T cell repertoires in COVID-19. Participants were placed into cohorts based on the clinical history they reported. Repertoires were generated with immunoSEQ multiplex PCR, while TCRdb's copy carries only in-frame clones and drops some. Of 350,000 to 400,000 clones detected, under 90% appear once; the ten largest clones hold 1.7%. Trimming stripped 1 base from V and 4 bases from J, with 16 bases between. The germline V gene encodes CDR1 KGHSH and CDR2 LQKENI. The CDR3 extends over 16 amino acids. This clone was counted between two and nine times. The chain uses TRBV18 and TRBJ1-1, with D maybe TRBD1 (5 bases). Sequencing was performed on PBMCs or T cells enriched from blood (not recorded which). This TCR was recovered from a woman aged 25 to 39 who had recovered from COVID-19. The CDR3 sequence: CASSPRARDLRTEAFF. The CDR3 region has the DNA TGTGCCAGCTCACCACGGGCCAGGGATTTGCGCACTGAAGCTTTCTTT.